Listed below are T cell receptor beta chains from one sample, sequenced in a study of CD8+ T cells in alopecia areata. Produced via immunoSEQ multiplex PCR; TCRdb's table is partial and in-frame only. The sample has 150,000 to 200,000 clones, approximately 59% seen once. This material consisted of CD4+ T cells sorted from blood, taken at week 0. Receptors originate from a human donor with alopecia areata. CDR3s include the opening cysteine and the closing phenylalanine or tryptophan. The order of the fields is CDR3 length, V gene, J gene, clone size, CDR3 protein. Rows may omit the clone size; those that give it use once, few, many or a size class.

>13|TRBV29-1|TRBJ2-5|.
CSVVGESQETQYF
>12|TRBV29-1|TRBJ2-6|.
CSVEMGPNVLTF
>11|TRBV29-1|TRBJ1-1|.
CSAGRNTEAFF
>15|TRBV6-1|TRBJ2-7|.
CASRPRGQAAYEQYF
>14|TRBV4-2|TRBJ2-1|.
CASSQLSLGGEQFF
>16|TRBV27|TRBJ1-5|.
CASSPLYRGSYQPQHF
>14|TRBV29-1|TRBJ1-5|few
CSVSRHEVDQPQHF
>15|TRBV19|TRBJ1-5|.
CASTDGSSSNQPQHF
>13|TRBV6-5|TRBJ1-4|.
CASMGRLNEKLFF
>14|TRBV6-5|TRBJ2-3|.
CASSYTLGTDTQYF
>11|TRBV7-8|TRBJ2-5|few
CASSLKETQYF
>13|TRBV7-2|TRBJ2-5|.
CASSLFRGETQYF
>13|TRBV29-1|TRBJ1-2|.
CSVQQAKGFGYTF
>15|TRBV12-5|TRBJ2-5|few
CASVKLGTSGGLQYF
>16|TRBV5-1|TRBJ1-1|.
CASSLLSRSLNTEAFF
>17|TRBV5-4|TRBJ1-6|.
CASSLGAGGWRNSPLHF
>11|TRBV29-1|TRBJ2-5|.
CSVGRGETQYF
>14|TRBV7-2|TRBJ1-2|.
CASSLMGQGYGYTF
>13|TRBV30|TRBJ1-2|once
CAWSSLFHYGYTF
>16|TRBV5-1|TRBJ2-2|few
CASSLPGSANTGELFF
>15|TRBV5-1|TRBJ2-2|few
CASSLVARYTGELFF
>14|TRBV5-1|TRBJ2-1|.
CASSLGTSGGEQFF